Below are 32 T cell receptor beta chains sequenced from a single sample in a study of breast tumors, draining lymph nodes, adjacent tissues. Each CDR3 protein gets one entry after TCRdb re-called the multiplex PCR reads with MiXCR. The sample gives about 270,000 distinct CDR3 sequences, roughly 31% of which show up once; about 1% is in the top ten. Samples came from axillary lymph nodes draining the breast cancer. Sequencing was performed on axillary lymph node tissue. Receptors were obtained from a female donor with breast cancer. Some clones in this sample may be carry-over from other donors' samples.

This clonotype was observed a few times. A much bigger clone sits one base away, suggesting this may be a read error. This chain connects TRBV6-4 to TRBJ2-7; TRBD1 aligns across 7 bases. Unmatched junction bases numbered 7, after V lost 5 bases and J lost 9 bases. Germline CDR1 is MRHNA and CDR2 is SNTAGT. The CDR3 is made up of 12 amino acids. CDR3 bases: TGTGCCAGCAGTCGGACAGGCTCTAGGCAGTACTTC. Protein: CASSRTGSRQYF.

This clonotype came up many times. The V call is TRBV5-8, the J call TRBJ2-7; D is possibly TRBD1 (6 bases). V lost 2 bases and J lost 0, with 15 bases in between. This CDR3 has 16 residues. Per the germline V gene, CDR1 is SGHTS and CDR2 is YDEGEE. CDR3 protein: CASSLNRALSSYEQYF. The DNA for the CDR3 is TGTGCCAGCAGCTTAAACAGGGCCTTGAGCTCCTACGAGCAGTACTTC.

This clonotype occurred many times. The chain has TRBV12-3 or TRBV12-4 and TRBJ2-2, with 10 bases that match TRBD1. The CDR3 loop spans 14 amino acids. With V trimmed by 6 bases and J by 7 bases, 5 bases remained unmatched. CDR3 loop: CASSTTGGIGELFF. The CDR3, as DNA: TGTGCCAGCAGCACGACAGGGGGCATCGGGGAGCTGTTTTTT.

The chain is built from TRBV7-8 and TRBJ2-5; possible D gene TRBD2, 6 bases. Trimming stripped 1 base from V and 0 bases from J, with 12 bases between. The CDR3 has 16 residues. Germline loops: CDR1 SGHVS, CDR2 FQNEAQ. CDR3 residues: CASSLGGREYQETQYF. The CDR3 nucleotides are TGTGCCAGCAGCTTAGGGGGCCGGGAGTACCAAGAGACCCAGTACTTC.

This clonotype was counted a few times. J is TRBJ2-7 and V is TRBV3-1; D is uncertain. The CDR3 has 12 residues. Between the trimmed V and J ends, which lost 2 bases and 6 bases, there was a span of 8 bases. CDR1 is LGHDT and CDR2 is YNNKEL in the germline V gene (reference sequence). The CDR3 DNA reads as TGTGCCAGCAGCCAATTTGGGCGCGAGCAGTACTTC. Translated: CASSQFGREQYF.

On this clonotype itself: A much more abundant neighbour one base away suggests this may be a read error. The chain joins TRBV25-1 to TRBJ2-7; D is undetermined. Germline CDR1 reads MGHDK; CDR2 reads SYGVNS. This CDR3 has 15 residues. The CDR3 here is CASSARRVTTYKQYF. In DNA, the CDR3 is TGTGCCAGCAGTGCCCGTAGAGTAACTACCTACAAGCAGTACTTC.

This clonotype was recorded many times. V is TRBV7-9 and J is TRBJ2-5; D not certain. Germline V gene lookup returns CDR1 SEHNR and CDR2 FQNEAQ (reference sequence). V gave up 7 bases and J gave up 5 bases, with 17 bases separating them. This CDR3 spans 14 amino acids. CDR3 DNA: TGTGCCAGCACCCAATCTGGGTTTCGGGAGACCCAGTACTTC. Amino acid sequence: CASTQSGFRETQYF.

This clonotype came up many times. The chain is built from TRBV10-1 and TRBJ2-2; 9 bases map to TRBD1. Germline assignment: CDR1 WNHNN and CDR2 SYGVQD (reference sequence). The CDR3 sequence is 14 residues long. With 6 bases clipped from V and 8 bases from J, the junction kept 7 bases outside the gene matches. CDR3 protein: CASSRDRVSGELFF. CDR3 bases: TGCGCCAGCAGCCGGGACAGGGTATCAGGGGAGCTGTTTTTT.

This clonotype was counted many times. The V call is TRBV7-9, the J call TRBJ2-7; 9 nucleotides align to TRBD2. The CDR3 contains 13 residues. The germline CDR1 and CDR2 sequences are SEHNR and FQNEAQ (reference sequence). V lost 4 bases to trimming and J lost 3 bases; unmatched junction nucleotides: 1. The CDR3 DNA is TGTGCCAGCAGCTCGACTAGCGGCTACGAGCAGTACTTC. Its protein is CASSSTSGYEQYF. Based on the CDR3 plus reference TRBV7-9 and TRBJ2-7, the full variable domain is DTGVSQNPRHKITKRGQNVTFRCDPISEHNRLYWYRQTLGQGPEFLTYFQNEAQLEKSRLLSDRFSAERPKGSFSTLEIQRTEQGDSAMYLCASSSTSGYEQYFGPGTRLTVT.

At least ten counts were recorded for this clonotype. The rearrangement joins TRBV5-1 to TRBJ1-6; 7 bases are a match to TRBD1. The CDR3 extends over 15 amino acids. Germline assignment: CDR1 SGHRS and CDR2 YFSETQ. Trimming cost V 4 bases and J 6 bases; bases outside gene matches: 7. CDR3 sequence reads: CASSTRQGSNSPLHF. As DNA, the CDR3 is TGCGCCAGCAGCACCCGACAGGGAAGTAATTCACCCCTCCACTTT.

There are many counts of this clonotype. The chain combines TRBV7-2 with TRBJ1-2, with no clear D. This CDR3 region has 11 residues. Between the trimmed V and J ends, which lost 5 bases and 7 bases, there was a span of 8 bases. Germline CDR1 reads SGHTA; CDR2 reads FQGNSA. This chain's CDR3 is CASSRDGGYTF. The DNA of the CDR3 is TGTGCCAGCAGCCGAGATGGTGGCTACACCTTC.

This clonotype was seen many times. The chain uses TRBV29-1 and TRBJ2-2, with 9 bases aligning to TRBD2. Trimming removed 6 bases from V and 6 bases from J; junction bases left unmatched: 8. Germline V gene lookup returns CDR1 SQVTM and CDR2 ANQGSEA. This CDR3 has 14 residues. The CDR3 spells CSVGLAWGSGELFF. CDR3 nucleotides: TGCAGCGTCGGACTAGCGTGGGGGTCCGGGGAGCTGTTTTTT.

V usage is TRBV20-1 and J usage is TRBJ2-5; D perhaps matches TRBD2 (6 bases). The germline CDR1 and CDR2 sequences are DFQATT and SNEGSKA (reference sequence). The V end lost 2 bases, the J end lost 5 bases, and 18 bases lay between the germline ends. CDR3 length: 15 amino acids. The CDR3 spells CSARMGGVGEETQYF. In DNA form, the CDR3 reads TGCAGTGCTAGAATGGGGGGAGTGGGGGAGGAGACCCAGTACTTC.

The chain recombines TRBV2 with TRBJ1-6; 11 nucleotides line up with TRBD1. Germline assignment: CDR1 SNHLY and CDR2 FYNNEI. V gave up 5 bases and J gave up 2 bases; unmatched junction bases: 2. This CDR3 comprises 16 residues. The CDR3 region has the DNA TGTGCCAGCAGTATGGGACAGGGGGCCTATAATTCACCCCTCCACTTT. It translates to CASSMGQGAYNSPLHF.

This clonotype occurred many times. J is TRBJ2-5 and V is TRBV11-3; D may be TRBD1 or TRBD2 (5 bases each). The CDR3 consists of 14 residues. Per the germline V gene, CDR1 is SGHNT and CDR2 is YENEEA. V was shortened by 0 bases and J by 4 bases, with 9 bases between the two germline ends. The CDR3 here is CASSLDGGRETQYF. The CDR3 DNA reads TGTGCCAGCAGCTTAGATGGGGGAAGAGAGACCCAGTACTTC.

The CDR3 DNA sequence: TGTGCCAGCAGCCTTACTAGCGGGGCAGATACGCAGTATTTT. This codes for CASSLTSGADTQYF. This rearrangement joins TRBV7-2 to TRBJ2-3; TRBD2 agrees at 10 bases. Germline V CDR1 and CDR2: SGHTA, FQGNSA. The V and J ends lost 5 bases and 4 bases, in that order; junction bases with no gene match: 3. The CDR3 is 14 amino acids.

This clonotype occurred many times. Here the CDR3 reads CASSWGARGGHNEQFF. The DNA for the CDR3 is TGTGCCAGCAGCTGGGGGGCACGCGGGGGTCACAATGAGCAGTTCTTC. V is TRBV5-6 and J is TRBJ2-1, with a weak D call TRBD2 (7 bases). Trimming left V 3 bases short and J 5 bases short, with 18 bases between. Germline V gives CDR1 SGHDT, CDR2 YYEEEE. The CDR3 is made up of 16 amino acids.

At least ten counts were recorded for this clonotype. The gene calls are TRBV20-1 and TRBJ1-4, with D maybe TRBD1 (6 bases). Trimming removed 2 bases from V and 8 bases from J, with 12 bases in between. CDR1 and CDR2 from the germline V gene are DFQATT and SNEGSKA (reference sequence). The length of the CDR3 is 13 residues. The CDR3 protein is CSARKQGGEKLFF. DNA for the CDR3: TGCAGTGCTAGAAAACAGGGTGGCGAAAAACTGTTTTTT.

In its sample, this clonotype was seen many times. The J gene is TRBJ1-5, the V gene TRBV30; maybe TRBD1 (6 bases). Germline V CDR1 and CDR2: GTSNPN, SVGIG (reference sequence). This CDR3 has 12 residues. Trimming pared 2 bases from V and 5 bases from J, leaving 7 bases between. The CDR3 region has the DNA TGTGCCTGGAGTCCAGGGGATCAGCCCCAGCATTTT. Translation: CAWSPGDQPQHF.

The V and J genes are TRBV12-3 or TRBV12-4 and TRBJ1-2; 8 bases are a match to TRBD1. The trim removed 7 bases at V and 7 bases at J, leaving 8 bases unmatched. The CDR3 consists of 13 residues. This CDR3 reads CASTSAGGGGYTF. CDR3 bases: TGTGCCAGCACTAGCGCAGGGGGCGGTGGCTACACCTTC.

The CDR3 DNA reads TGTGCCAGCTCACCACCGAATGCCAGAAGGGACGAGCAGTACTTC. Protein sequence: CASSPPNARRDEQYF. The rearrangement links TRBV18 to TRBJ2-7; unclear D gene. Germline CDR1 and CDR2: KGHSH and LQKENI. Trimming took off 0 bases at V and 5 bases at J, with 14 bases between the two ends. The CDR3 contains 15 residues.

About this clonotype: This may arise from a read error, as a much more abundant clone is one base away. The gene calls are TRBV5-6 and TRBJ2-7, with a possible D match to TRBD2 (7 bases). V was trimmed by 2 bases and J by 4 bases, leaving 16 bases between them. The CDR3 runs 15 residues. CDR1 is SGHDT and CDR2 is YYEEEE in the germline V gene. In DNA, the CDR3 is TGTGCCAGCAGCTTCGGGGTCGCGGGGGCATACGAGCAGTACTTC. Its translation: CASSFGVAGAYEQYF. Supplemented by reference TRBV5-6 and TRBJ2-7, the full variable domain reads DAGVTQSPTHLIKTRGQQVTLRCSPKSGHDTVSWYQQALGQGPQFIFQYYEEEERQRGNFPDRFSGHQFPNYSSELNVNALLLGDSALYLCASSFGVAGAYEQYFGPGTRLTVT.

In this sample, this clonotype turned up once. The chain joins TRBV7-2 to TRBJ2-5, with D possibly TRBD2 on 6 matching bases. Trimming took 3 bases from V and 1 from J, leaving 12 bases between them. There are 15 residues in the CDR3. Germline V CDR1 and CDR2: SGHTA, FQGNSA. The DNA for the CDR3 is TGTGCCAGCAGCTTTTCGGGACTGGTCCAAGAGACCCAGTACTTC. This translates into CASSFSGLVQETQYF.

This chain uses TRBV6-1 with TRBJ2-7; 9 nucleotides match TRBD2. The CDR3 is 16 residues long. The germline V gene has CDR1 MNHNS and CDR2 SASEGT. J was trimmed by 4 bases and V by 2 bases; bases with no gene match: 9. CDR3 loop: CASSEIAGGRGYEQYF. The DNA of the CDR3 is TGTGCCAGCAGTGAAATCGCGGGAGGGCGAGGGTACGAGCAGTACTTC.

At least ten counts were recorded for this clonotype. The rearrangement joins TRBV20-1 to TRBJ2-5; 7 bases map to TRBD2. Losses at the gene ends were 4 bases for V and 2 bases for J; bases not matched to a gene: 7. Germline-derived CDR1 and CDR2 are DFQATT and SNEGSKA (reference sequence). This CDR3 contains 14 residues. The CDR3 nucleotides read TGCAGTGCTAAACCTAGCGGTAAACAAGAGACCCAGTACTTC. As protein: CSAKPSGKQETQYF.

This clonotype was counted many times. V gene TRBV7-9 combines with J gene TRBJ2-1, with 11 bases identical to TRBD1. The germline CDR1 and CDR2 sequences are SEHNR and FQNEAQ (reference sequence). The J segment lost 6 bases and the V segment lost 5 bases, leaving 9 bases of the junction unmatched. The CDR3 loop spans 16 amino acids. The CDR3 sequence is CASSVKGTGGRNEQFF. DNA of the CDR3: TGTGCCAGCAGCGTAAAAGGGACAGGGGGTCGCAATGAGCAGTTCTTC.

The table lists this clonotype with many counts. The rearrangement links TRBV2 to TRBJ2-1; no clear D gene. V lost 4 bases and J 8 bases, leaving 15 bases between the germline ends. The CDR3 runs 14 residues. Germline lookup yields CDR1 SNHLY and CDR2 FYNNEI. CDR3 in DNA: TGTGCCAGCAGTGTACCGGGTCGTTGGGATGAGCAGTTCTTC. Its protein is CASSVPGRWDEQFF.

This clonotype was found many times. The CDR3 region is CSAREPSGNYNEQFF. The CDR3 nucleotides read TGCAGTGCTAGAGAACCTAGCGGGAACTACAATGAGCAGTTCTTC. The gene calls are TRBV20-1 and TRBJ2-1; 9 bases fit TRBD2. Germline CDR1 and CDR2: DFQATT and SNEGSKA (reference sequence). V shed 0 bases, J shed 3 bases, and the junction held 3 bases outside the gene matches. This CDR3 has 15 amino acids.

The table lists this clonotype with many counts. The chain combines TRBV4-1 with TRBJ1-4, with a weak D call TRBD1 (5 bases). This CDR3 spans 14 amino acids. The V and J ends lost 2 bases and 7 bases respectively, with 11 bases between them. Germline V CDR1 and CDR2: MGHRA, YSYEKL. The CDR3, as DNA: TGCGCCAGCAGCCAAATGGGGGAAGCTGAAAAACTGTTTTTT. Translation gives CASSQMGEAEKLFF.

This clonotype was observed many times. The rearrangement uses TRBV11-2 and TRBJ1-2; D remains ambiguous. Trimming took 4 bases from V and 1 from J, leaving 10 bases between them. The CDR3 runs to 14 residues. CDR1 is SGHAT, CDR2 FQNNGV, per germline. CDR3 DNA: TGTGCCAGCAGCTCCACGCGCAATAACTATGGCTACACCTTC. Its translation: CASSSTRNNYGYTF.

This clonotype was detected once. The V and J genes are TRBV29-1 and TRBJ1-2; D possibly corresponds to TRBD1 (5 bases). Between the trimmed V and J ends, which lost 4 bases and 7 bases, there was a span of 13 bases. The germline CDR1 and CDR2 sequences are SQVTM and ANQGSEA. The CDR3 contains 12 residues. The CDR3 loop reads CSVAPRGIGYTF. The CDR3 coding sequence is TGCAGCGTTGCGCCACGGGGGATTGGCTACACCTTC.

This clonotype was recorded many times. This chain links TRBV9 with TRBJ2-3; the D gene is possibly TRBD1 (7 bases). Germline V gene sequence: CDR1 SGDLS, CDR2 YYNGEE. The length of the CDR3 is 15 residues. Trimming cost V 5 bases and J 3 bases, with 16 bases left between them. The DNA of the CDR3 is TGTGCCAGCAGTGCGGGACAGTTCAGAACAGATACGCAGTATTTT. It yields the protein CASSAGQFRTDTQYF. Variable domain in full (rest from reference TRBV9 and TRBJ2-3): DSGVTQTPKHLITATGQRVTLRCSPRSGDLSVYWYQQSLDQGLQFLIQYYNGEERAKGNILERFSAQQFPDLHSELNLSSLELGDSALYFCASSAGQFRTDTQYFGPGTRLTVL.